What follows are 20 T cell receptor beta chains derived from one specimen sequenced in a study of T cells in Graves' hyperthyroidism and ophthalmopathy. TCR beta CDR3 regions were amplified from RNA. A first-round RT-PCR of the TCR CDR3 used the HTBI primer set. TCRdb reprocessed the multiplex PCR reads with MiXCR, giving one entry per CDR3 protein. The table lists under 650,000 distinct CDR3 sequences, roughly 15% of them singletons. The sample comprised blood. Source of these receptors: a woman in her 30s with Graves' hyperthyroidism.

This chain uses TRBV10-3 with TRBJ2-7; 15 bases are a match to TRBD2. The CDR3 consists of 17 residues. Germline loops: CDR1 ENHRY, CDR2 SYGVKD. V shed 2 bases and J 4 bases; nucleotides not matched to a gene: 6. This CDR3 is CAISEAVGTSGRYEQYF. CDR3 DNA: TGTGCCATCAGTGAGGCGGTAGGGACTAGCGGGAGGTACGAGCAGTACTTC.

The CDR3 nucleotides are TGTGCTAGTGGTTTGCCTCCCCGAGACCGGCATTTGTTGGGGACTAGGGATTACTACGAGCAGTACTTC. Its protein is CASGLPPRDRHLLGTRDYYEQYF. The chain uses TRBV12-5 and TRBJ2-7, with 8 bases fitting TRBD2. In germline, CDR1 is LGHNT, CDR2 FRNRAP. The CDR3 contains 23 residues. V lost 2 bases, J lost 3 bases, and 30 bases stayed unmatched.

This clonotype appeared a few times. The chain employs TRBV15 and TRBJ2-3; no clear D. V lost 1 base, J lost 0 bases, and 11 bases lay in between. The CDR3 consists of 16 residues. Germline CDR1 LNHNV, CDR2 YYDKDF (reference sequence). The CDR3 is CATSRGAGPSTDTQYF. The CDR3 DNA reads as TGTGCCACCAGCAGAGGGGCCGGTCCTAGCACAGATACGCAGTATTTT.

The chain links TRBV20-1 to TRBJ1-6; D unresolved. Per germline, CDR1 DFQATT and CDR2 SNEGSKA (reference sequence). The CDR3 has 13 amino acids. V lost 6 bases and J lost 0, with 6 bases in between. This chain's CDR3 is CSAESSYNSPLHF. In DNA form, the CDR3 reads TGCAGTGCGGAGAGCTCCTATAATTCACCCCTCCACTTT.

The sample holds many counts of this clonotype. The rearrangement links TRBV12-3 or TRBV12-4 to TRBJ2-1, with D possibly matching TRBD1 (6 bases). This CDR3 comprises 13 residues. V was pared by 1 base and J by 8 bases, with 9 bases between. The CDR3: CASSLGTADEQFF. The CDR3 nucleotides are TGTGCCAGCAGTTTAGGGACAGCAGATGAGCAGTTCTTC.

This clonotype has more than one count but fewer than ten. This rearrangement joins TRBV24-1 to TRBJ1-1; TRBD1 aligns across 7 bases. The junction had 2 bases not matched to a gene; V was cut back by 7 bases and J by 1 base. CDR1 and CDR2 (germline): KGHDR, SFDVKD. This CDR3 region has 13 residues. The CDR3 nucleotides are TGTGCCACCAGGGGGACAGAGAACACTGAAGCTTTCTTT. The encoded protein is CATRGTENTEAFF.

This clonotype was recorded at least ten times. V usage is TRBV2 and J usage is TRBJ2-7; 7 nucleotides agree with TRBD1. CDR1 is SNHLY, CDR2 FYNNEI, per germline. The J segment lost 3 bases and the V segment lost 6 bases, leaving 8 bases of the junction unmatched. There are 14 residues in the CDR3. The CDR3 spells CASSRQGARYEQYF. The CDR3 region has the DNA TGTGCCAGCAGCAGACAGGGTGCCCGCTACGAGCAGTACTTC.

This clonotype has a single count. This may be a read error: a much more frequent sequence differs by one nucleotide. V is TRBV11-2 and J is TRBJ2-4; D ambiguous. The CDR3 has 14 residues. Germline V gene data show CDR1 as SGHAT and CDR2 as FQNNGV. The CDR3 coding sequence is TGTGCCAGCAGCTTAGATAGGGCCAAAAAGATTCAGTACTTC. Encoded protein: CASSLDRAKKIQYF.

This rearrangement joins TRBV11-2 to TRBJ2-1; TRBD2 aligns across 7 bases. With 5 bases clipped from V and 5 bases from J, the junction kept 15 bases outside the gene matches. The CDR3 covers 17 residues. CDR1 is SGHAT and CDR2 is FQNNGV in the germline V gene. The CDR3 DNA reads as TGTGCCAGCAGCAGAAGATGGGGCGGGAGATTCAACAATGAGCAGTTCTTC. Protein product: CASSRRWGGRFNNEQFF. The entire variable domain, with the rest obtained from reference TRBV11-2 and TRBJ2-1, is as follows: EAGVAQSPRYKIIEKRQSVAFWCNPISGHATLYWYQQILGQGPKLLIQFQNNGVVDDSQLPKDRFSAERLKGVDSTLKIQPAKLEDSAVYLCASSRRWGGRFNNEQFFGPGTRLTVL.

This CDR3 is CASSVAQGLSYEQYF. CDR3 sequence (DNA): TGTGCCAGCAGCGTAGCACAGGGCCTCTCCTACGAGCAGTACTTC. V is TRBV9 and J is TRBJ2-7; a weak D match, TRBD1 (6 bases). Per germline, CDR1 SGDLS and CDR2 YYNGEE. Trimming shortened V by 0 bases and J by 0 bases, and 10 bases separated the two germline ends. This CDR3 spans 15 amino acids.

This clonotype appeared many times. The rearrangement uses TRBV11-3 and TRBJ2-7, with TRBD2 as a possible D gene (6 bases). Deletions cut 3 bases from V and 3 bases from J, with 9 bases between. Germline CDR1 SGHNT, CDR2 YENEEA. The CDR3 has 13 residues. In DNA, the CDR3 is TGTGCCAGCAGCTTCGGGGGTTTCTACGAGCAGTACTTC. This encodes CASSFGGFYEQYF.

Comment on this clonotype: This clone may be a read error of a much larger clone one base away. This chain uses TRBV4-3 with TRBJ2-7, with D possibly matching TRBD1 (5 bases). Germline lookup yields CDR1 LGHNA and CDR2 YSLEER. The CDR3 consists of 13 residues. CDR3 DNA sequence: TGCGCCAGCAGCCAAGATTGGCAGGGCGAGCAGGACTTC. Its translation: CASSQDWQGEQDF.

This clonotype came up a few times. The chain combines TRBV27 with TRBJ1-2, with D perhaps TRBD1 (5 bases). This CDR3 has 14 amino acids. V gave up 6 bases and J gave up 4 bases, with 15 bases separating them. In germline, CDR1 is MNHEY, CDR2 SMNVEV (reference sequence). CDR3: CASSSLGAAYGYTF. The CDR3 nucleotides are TGTGCCAGCAGCTCCCTAGGGGCCGCCTATGGCTACACCTTC.

The genes are TRBV7-9 and TRBJ2-3, with unresolved D. Germline assignment: CDR1 SEHNR and CDR2 FQNEAQ (reference sequence). This CDR3 spans 15 amino acids. V was pared by 5 bases and J by 0 bases, with 12 bases between. The CDR3 DNA is TGTGCCAGCAGCCAATCTAGGTCTAGCACAGATACGCAGTATTTT. It translates to CASSQSRSSTDTQYF.

This clonotype was seen more than once but under ten times. The CDR3 loop reads CASSPQGGQINQPQHF. The CDR3 nucleotides read TGTGCCAGCAGTCCTCAAGGGGGACAGATTAATCAGCCCCAGCATTTT. The chain joins TRBV2 to TRBJ1-5; 7 nucleotides align to TRBD1. Trimming removed 5 bases from V and 4 bases from J; junction bases left unmatched: 11. The CDR3 is 16 residues long. Germline CDR1 reads SNHLY; CDR2 reads FYNNEI. Filled out from reference TRBV2 and TRBJ1-5, the complete variable domain reads EPEVTQTPSHQVTQMGQEVILRCVPISNHLYFYWYRQILGQKVEFLVSFYNNEISEKSEIFDDQFSVERPDGSNFTLKIRSTKLEDSAMYFCASSPQGGQINQPQHFGDGTRLSIL.

A single count supports this clonotype. V gene TRBV7-8 combines with J gene TRBJ1-4; 10 nucleotides line up with TRBD1. Per the germline V gene, CDR1 is SGHVS and CDR2 is FQNEAQ. The CDR3 sequence is 15 residues long. V was clipped by 5 bases and J by 5 bases; unmatched bases: 5. As DNA, the CDR3 is TGTGCCAGCAGCGGGGGACAGGGGAAGAATGAAAAACTGTTTTTT. Residues: CASSGGQGKNEKLFF.

The chain is built from TRBV20-1 and TRBJ2-7; D may be TRBD1 or TRBD2 (6 bases each). The CDR3 is 13 amino acids. CDR1 and CDR2 from the germline V gene are DFQATT and SNEGSKA (reference sequence). CDR3 sequence reads: CSHMEGGRYEQYF. Written as DNA, the CDR3 is TGCAGCCACATGGAGGGGGGCCGCTACGAGCAGTACTTC.

This clonotype was detected many times. The chain links TRBV28 to TRBJ2-7; TRBD2 aligns across 10 bases. Germline V gene lookup returns CDR1 MDHEN and CDR2 SYDVKM. V dropped 3 bases and J dropped 0; count of bases not matched to a gene: 20. The CDR3 has 21 amino acids. The CDR3 region is CASSFAPYVAGGPHNSYEQYF. The CDR3 bases are TGTGCCAGCAGTTTCGCTCCTTACGTAGCGGGAGGCCCGCATAACTCCTACGAGCAGTACTTC.

This clonotype was picked up many times. The CDR3 loop reads CSAREPNRGNEQYF. The CDR3 nucleotides read TGCAGTGCTAGAGAGCCCAACAGGGGAAACGAGCAGTACTTC. The chain has TRBV20-1 and TRBJ2-7, with 7 bases lining up with TRBD1. Germline loops: CDR1 DFQATT, CDR2 SNEGSKA (reference sequence). There are 14 residues in the CDR3. J lost 5 bases, V lost 0 bases, and 7 bases had no gene match.

The chain employs TRBV6-1 and TRBJ2-7; no clear D. V was pared by 1 base and J by 3 bases, with 13 bases between. There are 15 residues in the CDR3. Germline CDR1 reads MNHNS; CDR2 reads SASEGT. Written as DNA, the CDR3 is TGTGCCAGCAGTGAAGTTGGCAGGATAGTCTACGAGCAGTACTTC. Protein: CASSEVGRIVYEQYF.